The 19 T cell receptor beta chains below were found in one sample sequenced in a study of T cells after posttransplantation cyclophosphamide. This table comes from immunoSEQ multiplex PCR, and its TCRdb copy is limited to in-frame clones, with some not included. The sample includes tens of thousands of clones, around nine tenths seen only once; the top ten take around 3%. The sample was PBMCs. The source is a woman aged 45-59 years in good health and a related stem cell transplant donor.

J is TRBJ1-1 and V is TRBV28, with D possibly being TRBD1 (5 bases). The CDR3 loop spans 14 amino acids. The germline V gene encodes CDR1 MDHEN and CDR2 SYDVKM. The germline V and J ends were trimmed by 11 bases and 4 bases, with 20 bases remaining between them. CDR3 in amino acids: CAAQGTGVSTEAFF. CDR3 DNA: TGTGCCGCCCAAGGGACGGGGGTTAGCACTGAAGCTTTCTTT.

The chain links TRBV7-3 to TRBJ2-2, with D tentatively TRBD1 (6 bases). Germline assignment: CDR1 SGHTA and CDR2 FQGTGA. Trimming pared 3 bases from V and 0 bases from J, leaving 11 bases between. This CDR3 has 16 residues. CDR3 amino acids: CASSFGYRANTGELFF. CDR3 nucleotides: TGTGCCAGCAGCTTCGGCTACAGGGCGAACACCGGGGAGCTGTTTTTT.

This clone showed up just once. The CDR3 sequence is CASSLTGVRETQYF. The CDR3, as DNA: TGTGCCAGTAGTTTGACCGGTGTGCGGGAGACCCAGTACTTC. The chain is built from TRBV19 and TRBJ2-5; no clear D. CDR1 and CDR2 (germline): LNHDA, SQIVND (reference sequence). Trimming took off 5 bases at V and 5 bases at J, with 15 bases between the two ends. CDR3 length equals 14 residues.

The gene calls are TRBV4-2 and TRBJ1-2, with D possibly being TRBD1 (6 bases). With 1 base removed from V and 6 bases from J, the gap between germline ends came to 18 bases. Germline CDR1 LGHNA, CDR2 YNFKEQ. There are 16 residues in the CDR3. CDR3 nucleotide sequence: TGTGCCAGCAGCCAAGCGACAGGTGGGTTCGAGCATGGCTACACCTTC. Its translation is CASSQATGGFEHGYTF.

The chain carries TRBV10-3 and TRBJ2-7; D is ambiguous. CDR1 is ENHRY, CDR2 SYGVKD, per germline. The CDR3 covers 13 residues. Trimming removed 2 bases from V and 3 bases from J, with 8 bases in between. The CDR3 is CAISETQYYEQYF. The CDR3 bases are TGTGCCATCAGTGAGACACAATACTACGAGCAGTACTTC.

J is TRBJ2-3 and V is TRBV6-4; possible D gene TRBD2, 7 bases. CDR3 length: 16 amino acids. Germline loops: CDR1 MRHNA, CDR2 SNTAGT. Trimming shortened V by 0 bases and J by 5 bases, and 15 bases separated the two germline ends. The CDR3 sequence: CASSDSMGGQGDTQYF. DNA for the CDR3: TGTGCCAGCAGTGACTCGATGGGGGGGCAGGGAGATACGCAGTATTTT.

Here the CDR3 DNA reads TGTGCCAGCAGCGTCGGGACAGCGATAAACTATGGCTACACCTTC. Amino acid sequence: CASSVGTAINYGYTF. The V call is TRBV9, the J call TRBJ1-2; TRBD1 agrees at 7 bases. The V gene's germline CDR1 is SGDLS and CDR2 YYNGEE. The V and J ends lost 2 bases and 2 bases, in that order; junction bases with no gene match: 6. CDR3 length: 15 amino acids.

This rearrangement joins TRBV6-4 to TRBJ1-5, with D perhaps matching TRBD1 (6 bases). V lost 3 bases and J 8 bases, leaving 23 bases between the germline ends. Germline V gives CDR1 MRHNA, CDR2 SNTAGT. The CDR3 loop spans 17 amino acids. CDR3 sequence (DNA): TGTGCCAGCAGTGAACATTATAACCAGGGGAGAGGGAAGCCCCAGCATTTT. It codes for CASSEHYNQGRGKPQHF.

The genes are TRBV27 and TRBJ1-4; possibly TRBD1 for D (5 bases). The CDR3 sequence is 15 residues long. The V gene's germline CDR1 is MNHEY and CDR2 SMNVEV (reference sequence). V lost 5 bases and J lost 7, with 17 bases in between. The CDR3 coding sequence is TGTGCCAGCAGTCGAGGTCCGGGACTGAGTGAAAAACTGTTTTTT. Translated, it gives CASSRGPGLSEKLFF.

The chain recombines TRBV7-2 with TRBJ2-1, with 7 positions matching TRBD2. With 5 bases clipped from V and 2 bases from J, the junction kept 9 bases outside the gene matches. The CDR3 length is 16 residues. The germline V gene encodes CDR1 SGHTA and CDR2 FQGNSA. CDR3 in amino acids: CASSPSGGKTYNEQFF. CDR3 nucleotide sequence: TGTGCCAGCAGCCCTTCCGGGGGGAAAACCTACAATGAGCAGTTCTTC.

V is TRBV6-7 and J is TRBJ2-1; TRBD2 matches at 14 bases. TRBV6-7 is designated an ORF whose function remains uncertain. The V and J ends lost 2 bases and 5 bases, in that order; junction bases with no gene match: 14. The CDR3 is made up of 20 amino acids. The CDR3 loop reads CASSYLPPGTSGGVNNEQFF. For the CDR3, the DNA is TGTGCCAGCAGTTACCTTCCTCCCGGGACTAGCGGGGGAGTAAACAATGAGCAGTTCTTC.

The chain employs TRBV5-4 and TRBJ2-5; a possible D gene is TRBD1 (6 bases). In germline, CDR1 is SGHNT, CDR2 YYREEE (reference sequence). CDR3 length equals 13 residues. V lost 5 bases, J lost 4 bases, and 12 bases lay in between. CDR3 DNA sequence: TGTGCCAGCAGGAGGACAGCGCGAGAGACCCAGTACTTC. Translation: CASRRTARETQYF.

The chain uses TRBV7-9 and TRBJ2-7, with 11 bases fitting TRBD1. V shed 4 bases and J 3 bases; nucleotides not matched to a gene: 2. The CDR3 contains 14 residues. CDR1 is SEHNR and CDR2 is FQNEAQ in the germline V gene (reference sequence). As DNA, the CDR3 is TGTGCCAGCAGCTCCGGGACAGGGGGCTACGAGCAGTACTTC. As protein: CASSSGTGGYEQYF.

The V and J genes are TRBV2 and TRBJ2-3, with 9 bases lining up with TRBD2. Per the germline V gene, CDR1 is SNHLY and CDR2 is FYNNEI. CDR3 size: 13 residues. V shed 8 bases, J shed 7 bases, and the junction held 7 bases outside the gene matches. In nucleotides, the CDR3 is TGTGCCAGCGCACCGGGACTAGCAAATACGCAGTATTTT. Amino acids: CASAPGLANTQYF.

This chain links TRBV5-1 with TRBJ2-7; tentatively, D is TRBD2 (6 bases). V lost 4 bases, J lost 2 bases, and 13 bases lay in between. The germline CDR1 and CDR2 sequences are SGHRS and YFSETQ. The CDR3 is 14 amino acids. The CDR3 is CASSPGAATYEQYF. CDR3 sequence (DNA): TGCGCCAGCAGCCCGGGAGCGGCGACCTACGAGCAGTACTTC.

The chain combines TRBV7-8 with TRBJ2-1, with TRBD2 identical over 11 bases. The germline V gene encodes CDR1 SGHVS and CDR2 FQNEAQ. The J segment lost 8 bases and the V segment lost 5 bases, leaving 8 bases of the junction unmatched. This CDR3 comprises 15 residues. The CDR3: CASSRTSGSEDEQFF. Here the CDR3 DNA reads TGTGCCAGCAGCCGTACTAGCGGGAGCGAAGATGAGCAGTTCTTC.

Worth noting for this clone: In the same sample, other DNA sequences code for this CDR3. The J gene is TRBJ1-1, the V gene TRBV5-1; TRBD1 is a possible D gene (6 bases). This CDR3 region has 13 residues. Germline V gives CDR1 SGHRS, CDR2 YFSETQ. V dropped 2 bases and J dropped 4 bases, with 9 bases sitting between them. The CDR3 sequence is CASSLGGSTEAFF. CDR3 bases: TGCGCCAGCAGCTTAGGGGGAAGCACTGAAGCTTTCTTT.

The chain is built from TRBV9 and TRBJ2-7, with 7 bases identical to TRBD2. CDR1 SGDLS and CDR2 YYNGEE come from the germline V gene. The V gene end was trimmed by 0 bases and the J gene end by 3 bases; junction bases not matched to a gene: 3. This CDR3 contains 14 residues. The CDR3 region has the DNA TGTGCCAGCAGCGTAGGAAGCGGGAACTACGAGCAGTACTTC. Its protein is CASSVGSGNYEQYF.

The rearrangement links TRBV5-1 to TRBJ2-3, with TRBD1 matching 7 bases. There are 16 residues in the CDR3. Per germline, CDR1 SGHRS and CDR2 YFSETQ. After removal of 3 bases from V and 2 bases from J, the junction contained 9 bases not matched to a gene. The CDR3 bases are TGCGCCAGCAGCTCGAACCCGACAGGGATCACAGATACGCAGTATTTT. This sequence encodes CASSSNPTGITDTQYF. Based on the CDR3 plus reference TRBV5-1 and TRBJ2-3, the full variable domain is KAGVTQTPRYLIKTRGQQVTLSCSPISGHRSVSWYQQTPGQGLQFLFEYFSETQRNKGNFPGRFSGRQFSNSRSEMNVSTLELGDSALYLCASSSNPTGITDTQYFGPGTRLTVL.